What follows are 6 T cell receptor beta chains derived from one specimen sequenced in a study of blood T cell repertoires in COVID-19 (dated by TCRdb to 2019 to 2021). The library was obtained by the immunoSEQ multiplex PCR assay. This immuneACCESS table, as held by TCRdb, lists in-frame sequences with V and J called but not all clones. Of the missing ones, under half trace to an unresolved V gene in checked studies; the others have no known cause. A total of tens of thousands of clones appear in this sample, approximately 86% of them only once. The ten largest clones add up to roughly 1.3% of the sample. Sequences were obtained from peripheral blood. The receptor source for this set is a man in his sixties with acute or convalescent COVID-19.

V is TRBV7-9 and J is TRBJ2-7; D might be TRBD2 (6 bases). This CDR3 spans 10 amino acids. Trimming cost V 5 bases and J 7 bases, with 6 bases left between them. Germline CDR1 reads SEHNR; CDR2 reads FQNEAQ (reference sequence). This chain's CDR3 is CASSAGEQYF. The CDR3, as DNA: TGTGCCAGCAGCGCGGGGGAGCAGTACTTC.

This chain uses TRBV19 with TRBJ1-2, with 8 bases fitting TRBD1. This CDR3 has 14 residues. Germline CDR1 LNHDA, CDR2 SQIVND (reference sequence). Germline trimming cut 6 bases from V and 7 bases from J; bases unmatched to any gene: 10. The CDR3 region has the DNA TGTGCCAGTAGGATGACAGGGGAGGTCCGTGGCTACACCTTC. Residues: CASRMTGEVRGYTF.

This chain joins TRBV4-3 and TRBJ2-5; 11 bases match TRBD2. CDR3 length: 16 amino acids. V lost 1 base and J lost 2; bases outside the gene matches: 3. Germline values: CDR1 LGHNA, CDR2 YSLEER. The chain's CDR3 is CASSQGSGGGQETQYF. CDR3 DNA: TGCGCCAGCAGCCAAGGTAGCGGGGGGGGGCAAGAGACCCAGTACTTC.

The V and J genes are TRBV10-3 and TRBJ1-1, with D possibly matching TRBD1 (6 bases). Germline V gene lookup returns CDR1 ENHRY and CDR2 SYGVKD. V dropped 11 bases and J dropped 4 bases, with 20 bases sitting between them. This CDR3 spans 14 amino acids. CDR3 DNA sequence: TGTGCCGTACCGGGACACCCTTTGTTCACTGAAGCTTTCTTT. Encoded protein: CAVPGHPLFTEAFF.

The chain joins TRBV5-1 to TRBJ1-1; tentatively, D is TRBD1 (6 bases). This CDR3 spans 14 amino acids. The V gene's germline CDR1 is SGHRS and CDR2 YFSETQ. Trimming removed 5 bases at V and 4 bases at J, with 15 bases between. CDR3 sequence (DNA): TGCGCCAGCAGACCTGAGACAGGAACCACTGAAGCTTTCTTT. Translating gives CASRPETGTTEAFF.

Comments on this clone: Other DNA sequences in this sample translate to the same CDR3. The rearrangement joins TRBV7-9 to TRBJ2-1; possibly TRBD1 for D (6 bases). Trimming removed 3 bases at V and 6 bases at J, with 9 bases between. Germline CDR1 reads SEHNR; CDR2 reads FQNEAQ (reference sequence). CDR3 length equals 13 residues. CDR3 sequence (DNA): TGTGCCAGCAGCTTCCTACAGGGCAATGAGCAGTTCTTC. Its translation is CASSFLQGNEQFF.